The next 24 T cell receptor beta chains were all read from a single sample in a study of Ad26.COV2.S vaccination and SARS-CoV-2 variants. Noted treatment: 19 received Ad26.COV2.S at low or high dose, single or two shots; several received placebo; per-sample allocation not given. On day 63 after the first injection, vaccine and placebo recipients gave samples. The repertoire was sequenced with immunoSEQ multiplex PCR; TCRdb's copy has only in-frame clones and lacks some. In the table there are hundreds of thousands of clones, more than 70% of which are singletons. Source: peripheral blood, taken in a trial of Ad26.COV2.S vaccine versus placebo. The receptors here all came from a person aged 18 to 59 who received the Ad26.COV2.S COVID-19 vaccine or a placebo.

The DNA for the CDR3 is TGTGCCAGCACCGAAATCCCCGGCCCGGGGGAGCAGTTCTTC. Encoded protein: CASTEIPGPGEQFF. The genes are TRBV6-5 and TRBJ2-1; D is perhaps TRBD2 (5 bases). CDR1 MNHEY and CDR2 SVGAGI come from the germline V gene. With 7 bases removed from V and 10 bases from J, the gap between germline ends came to 20 bases. The CDR3 length is 14 residues.

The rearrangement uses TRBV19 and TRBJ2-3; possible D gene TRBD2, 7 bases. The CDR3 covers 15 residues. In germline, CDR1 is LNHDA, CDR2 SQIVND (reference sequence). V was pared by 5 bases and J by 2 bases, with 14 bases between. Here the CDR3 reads CASSGGRDYTDTQYF. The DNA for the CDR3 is TGTGCCAGTAGTGGGGGCCGGGACTACACAGATACGCAGTATTTT.

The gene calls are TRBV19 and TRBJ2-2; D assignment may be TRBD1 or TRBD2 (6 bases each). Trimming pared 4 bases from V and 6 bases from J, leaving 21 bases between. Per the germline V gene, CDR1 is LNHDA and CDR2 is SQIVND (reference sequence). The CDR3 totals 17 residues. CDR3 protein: CASSKAGGRRGSGELFF. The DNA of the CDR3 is TGTGCCAGTAGTAAGGCCGGGGGCAGGCGGGGATCCGGGGAGCTGTTTTTT.

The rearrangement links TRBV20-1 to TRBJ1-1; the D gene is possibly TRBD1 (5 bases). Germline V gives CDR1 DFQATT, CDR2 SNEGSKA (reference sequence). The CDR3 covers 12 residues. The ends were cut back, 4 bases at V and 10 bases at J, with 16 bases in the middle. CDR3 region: CSAIDRTQRAFF. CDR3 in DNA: TGCAGTGCTATTGATAGGACACAAAGAGCTTTCTTT.

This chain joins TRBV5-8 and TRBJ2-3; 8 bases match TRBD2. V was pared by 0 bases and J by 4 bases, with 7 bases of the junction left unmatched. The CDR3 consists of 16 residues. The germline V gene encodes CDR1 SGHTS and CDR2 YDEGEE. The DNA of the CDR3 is TGTGCCAGCAGCTTGGCGGGACTAGGGATAGCAGATACGCAGTATTTT. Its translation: CASSLAGLGIADTQYF.

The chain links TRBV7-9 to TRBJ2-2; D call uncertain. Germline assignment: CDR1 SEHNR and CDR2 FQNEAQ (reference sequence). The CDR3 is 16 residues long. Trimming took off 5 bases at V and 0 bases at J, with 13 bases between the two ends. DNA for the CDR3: TGTGCCAGCAGCCCATCGAGAATGGCGAACACCGGGGAGCTGTTTTTT. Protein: CASSPSRMANTGELFF.

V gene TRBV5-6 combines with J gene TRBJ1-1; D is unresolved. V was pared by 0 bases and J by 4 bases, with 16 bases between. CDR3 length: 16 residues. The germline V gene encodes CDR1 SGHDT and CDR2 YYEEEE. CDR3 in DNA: TGTGCCAGCAGCTTGGGACCCGGGCCCACGGGCACTGAAGCTTTCTTT. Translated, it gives CASSLGPGPTGTEAFF.

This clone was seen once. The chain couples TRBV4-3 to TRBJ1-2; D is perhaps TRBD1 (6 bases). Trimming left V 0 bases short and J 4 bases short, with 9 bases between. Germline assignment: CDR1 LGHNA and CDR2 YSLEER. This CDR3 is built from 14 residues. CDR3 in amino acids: CASSQDRGTYGYTF. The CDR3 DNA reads TGCGCCAGCAGCCAAGACAGGGGTACCTATGGCTACACCTTC.

CDR3 in amino acids: CASRTQGRVGSVEAFF. The CDR3 coding sequence is TGTGCCAGCAGGACACAGGGGAGGGTAGGTAGCGTTGAAGCTTTCTTT. The gene calls are TRBV2 and TRBJ1-1, with 7 positions matching TRBD1. Germline loops: CDR1 SNHLY, CDR2 FYNNEI. This CDR3 has 16 amino acids. V shed 6 bases, J shed 7 bases, and the junction held 17 bases outside the gene matches.

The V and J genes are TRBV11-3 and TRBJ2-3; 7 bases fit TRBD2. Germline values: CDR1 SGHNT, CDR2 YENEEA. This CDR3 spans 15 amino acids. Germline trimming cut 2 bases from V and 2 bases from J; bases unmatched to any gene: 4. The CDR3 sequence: CASSLFAGDTDTQYF. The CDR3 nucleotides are TGTGCCAGCAGCTTATTCGCGGGAGACACAGATACGCAGTATTTT.

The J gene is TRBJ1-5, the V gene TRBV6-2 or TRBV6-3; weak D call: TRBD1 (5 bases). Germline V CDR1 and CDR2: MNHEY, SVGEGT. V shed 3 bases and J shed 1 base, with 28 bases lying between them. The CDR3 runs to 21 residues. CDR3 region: CASSYPSTGRLALGSNQPQHF. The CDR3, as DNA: TGTGCCAGCAGTTATCCCTCCACGGGACGCTTGGCTTTGGGAAGCAATCAGCCCCAGCATTTT.

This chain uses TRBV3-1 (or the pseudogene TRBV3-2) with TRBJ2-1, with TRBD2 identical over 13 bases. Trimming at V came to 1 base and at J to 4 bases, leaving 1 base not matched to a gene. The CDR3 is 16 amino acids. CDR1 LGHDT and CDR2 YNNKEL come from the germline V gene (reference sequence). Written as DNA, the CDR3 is TGTGCCAGCAGCCAAGGGGGACTAGCGGGGTACAATGAGCAGTTCTTC. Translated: CASSQGGLAGYNEQFF.

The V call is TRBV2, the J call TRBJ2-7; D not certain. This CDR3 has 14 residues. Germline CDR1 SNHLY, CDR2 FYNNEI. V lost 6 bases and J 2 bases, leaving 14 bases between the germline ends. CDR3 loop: CASRSLDGTYEQYF. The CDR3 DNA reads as TGTGCCAGCAGGAGCCTGGACGGCACCTACGAGCAGTACTTC.

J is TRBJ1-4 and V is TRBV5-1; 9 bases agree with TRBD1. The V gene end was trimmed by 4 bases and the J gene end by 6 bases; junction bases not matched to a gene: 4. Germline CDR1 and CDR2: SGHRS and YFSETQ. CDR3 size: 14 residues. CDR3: CASSHRDRDEKLFF. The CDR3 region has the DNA TGCGCCAGCAGCCACCGGGACAGGGATGAAAAACTGTTTTTT.

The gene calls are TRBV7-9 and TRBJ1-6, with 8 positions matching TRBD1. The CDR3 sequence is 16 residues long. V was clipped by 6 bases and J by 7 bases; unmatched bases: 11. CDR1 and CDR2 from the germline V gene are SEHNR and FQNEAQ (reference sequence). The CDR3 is CASRQAYRGNNSPLHF. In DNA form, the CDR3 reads TGTGCCAGCAGACAGGCCTACAGGGGGAACAATTCACCCCTCCACTTT.

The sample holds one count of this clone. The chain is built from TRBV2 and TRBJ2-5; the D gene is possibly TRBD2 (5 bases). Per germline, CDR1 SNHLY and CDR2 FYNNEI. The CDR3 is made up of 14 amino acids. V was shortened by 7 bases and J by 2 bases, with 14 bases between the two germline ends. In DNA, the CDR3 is TGTGCCAGCATTCTCCTCAGCGGACAAGAGACCCAGTACTTC. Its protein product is CASILLSGQETQYF. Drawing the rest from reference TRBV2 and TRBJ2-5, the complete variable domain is EPEVTQTPSHQVTQMGQEVILRCVPISNHLYFYWYRQILGQKVEFLVSFYNNEISEKSEIFDDQFSVERPDGSNFTLKIRSTKLEDSAMYFCASILLSGQETQYFGPGTRLLVL.

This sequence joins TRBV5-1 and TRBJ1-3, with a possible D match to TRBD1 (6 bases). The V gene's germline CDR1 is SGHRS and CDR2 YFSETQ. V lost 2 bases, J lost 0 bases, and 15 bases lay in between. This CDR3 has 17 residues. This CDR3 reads CASSFGGRGDSGNTIYF. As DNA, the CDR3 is TGCGCCAGCAGCTTCGGGGGAAGGGGGGACTCTGGAAACACCATATATTTT.

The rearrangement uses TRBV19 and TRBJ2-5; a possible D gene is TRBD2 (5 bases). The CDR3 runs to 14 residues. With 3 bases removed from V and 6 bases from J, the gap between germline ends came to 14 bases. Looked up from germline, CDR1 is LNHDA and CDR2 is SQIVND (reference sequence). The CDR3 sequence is CASSIQRETKTQYF. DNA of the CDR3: TGTGCCAGTAGTATTCAGAGGGAGACCAAGACCCAGTACTTC.

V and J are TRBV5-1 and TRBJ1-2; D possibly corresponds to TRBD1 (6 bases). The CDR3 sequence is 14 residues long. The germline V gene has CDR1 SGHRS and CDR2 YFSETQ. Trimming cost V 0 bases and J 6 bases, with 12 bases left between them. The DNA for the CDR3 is TGCGCCAGCAGCTTGGCCGGGAACAGGGATGGCTACACCTTC. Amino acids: CASSLAGNRDGYTF.

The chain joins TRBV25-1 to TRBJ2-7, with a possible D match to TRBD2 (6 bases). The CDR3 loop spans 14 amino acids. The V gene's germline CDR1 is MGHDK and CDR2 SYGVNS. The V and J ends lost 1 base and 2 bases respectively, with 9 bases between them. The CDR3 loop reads CASSEFAGTYEQYF. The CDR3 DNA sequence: TGTGCCAGCAGTGAATTTGCGGGGACCTACGAGCAGTACTTC.

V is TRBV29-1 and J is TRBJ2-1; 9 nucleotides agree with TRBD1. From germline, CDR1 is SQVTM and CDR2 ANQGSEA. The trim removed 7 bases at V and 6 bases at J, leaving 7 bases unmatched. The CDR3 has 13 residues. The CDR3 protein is CSGTGTGLNEQFF. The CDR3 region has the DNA TGCAGCGGTACCGGGACAGGGCTCAATGAGCAGTTCTTC.

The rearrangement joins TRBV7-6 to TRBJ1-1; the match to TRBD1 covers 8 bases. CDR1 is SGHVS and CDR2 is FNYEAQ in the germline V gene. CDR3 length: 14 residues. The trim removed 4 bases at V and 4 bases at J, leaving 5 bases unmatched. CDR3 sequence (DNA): TGTGCCAGCAGCTGGACAGGGCGGGGCACTGAAGCTTTCTTT. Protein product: CASSWTGRGTEAFF.

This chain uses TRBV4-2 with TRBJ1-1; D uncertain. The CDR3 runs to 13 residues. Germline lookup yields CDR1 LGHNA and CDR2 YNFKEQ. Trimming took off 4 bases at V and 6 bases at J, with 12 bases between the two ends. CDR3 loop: CASSLAVGSEAFF. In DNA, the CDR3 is TGTGCCAGCAGCCTCGCCGTAGGCTCTGAAGCTTTCTTT.

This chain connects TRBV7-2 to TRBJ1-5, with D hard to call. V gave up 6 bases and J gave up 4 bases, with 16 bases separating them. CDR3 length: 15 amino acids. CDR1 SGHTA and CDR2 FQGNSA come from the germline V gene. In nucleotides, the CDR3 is TGTGCCAGCAGTTTACGGGCCTCACTGAATCAGCCCCAGCATTTT. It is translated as CASSLRASLNQPQHF.